The sequence of this T cell receptor (beta chain) was determined in a study of OX40 agonist ivuxolimab in advanced cancers. About the study: Averaging about 60 years in age, with a range of roughly 20 to 90, the cohort was 65% to 85% male.

The CDR3 spans 15 residues. Looked up from germline, CDR1 is SEHNR and CDR2 is FQNEAQ (reference sequence). V shed 0 bases and J 5 bases; nucleotides not matched to a gene: 5. Generated by immunoSEQ multiplex PCR, the TCRdb table keeps only in-frame clones and is missing some. The data contain about 18,000 clones, about three quarters of them seen just once; the ten biggest clones take up around 26%. Study outcomes and limitations: Among the lowest peripheral clonal expansion occurred in 0.1-3.0 mg/kg partial responders.

Remarks on this clone: The antigen is unknown.

The gene calls are TRBV7-9 and TRBJ1-1; 8 bases fit TRBD1. The clonotype was recovered from an adult with an advanced solid tumor such as melanoma, head and neck, liver or kidney cancer. Specimen: CD4+ or CD8+ T cells sorted from blood, collected in a trial of the OX40 agonist ivuxolimab. As DNA, the CDR3 is TGTGCCAGCAGCTTAGCTCAGGGGGCGATGACTGAAGCTTTCTTT. Protein: CASSLAQGAMTEAFF.